These T cell receptor beta chains were read from a single sample in a study of early T cells in non-severe SARS-CoV-2 infection. Using its own MiXCR run on the 5' RACE reads, TCRdb lists one record per CDR3 protein. The sample yields 84,000 or so distinct CDR3 sequences, 14% seen once. The sequencing input was whole blood. The receptors come from an adult who was a healthcare worker with PCR-confirmed SARS-CoV-2 infection or an uninfected control (not recorded which). Each CDR3 is given with its conserved first and last residue. Fields, in order: J gene, D gene, clone size, V gene, CDR3 protein, CDR3 DNA. The D gene is left open where the match is weak. Not all rows give a size; the values are once, few, many and, for expanded clones, a class.

TRBJ2-7,.,many,TRBV20-1,CSATLTPFLGEQYF,TGCAGTGCTACCCTGACTCCTTTCCTGGGGGAGCAGTACTTC
TRBJ2-2,TRBD2,few,TRBV20-1,CSARSPREAGELFF,TGCAGTGCTAGATCGCCGCGGGAGGCCGGGGAGCTGTTTTTT
TRBJ2-1,.,few,TRBV29-1,CSGRDYNEQFF,TGCAGCGGGAGGGACTACAATGAGCAGTTCTTC
TRBJ2-3,TRBD2,.,TRBV7-2,CASTQAGGSTDTQYF,TGTGCCAGCACCCAAGCGGGGGGCAGCACAGATACGCAGTATTTT
TRBJ2-7,.,few,TRBV28,CASTEGSSAYEQYF,TGTGCCAGCACCGAGGGATCTTCTGCCTACGAGCAGTACTTC
TRBJ2-3,.,many,TRBV7-3,CASSLWGNTDTQYF,TGTGCCAGCAGCTTATGGGGGAACACAGATACGCAGTATTTT
TRBJ1-3,.,many,TRBV30,CAWSSNSGNTIYF,TGTGCCTGGAGCAGCAACTCTGGAAACACCATATATTTT
TRBJ2-3,.,few,TRBV20-1,CSAPESSTDTQYF,TGCAGTGCCCCAGAGAGCAGCACAGATACGCAGTATTTT
TRBJ2-3,.,few,TRBV7-3,CASSPSLSSTDTQYF,TGTGCCAGCAGTCCCTCGCTTTCTAGCACAGATACGCAGTATTTT
TRBJ2-7,.,.,TRBV6-4,CAPRVGVYEQYF,TGTGCCCCCAGGGTGGGAGTCTACGAGCAGTACTTC
TRBJ2-1,TRBD2,.,TRBV6-2/TRBV6-3,CASSLMTSGGYEQAYNEQFF,TGTGCCAGCAGTTTAATGACTAGCGGGGGTTATGAACAGGCCTACAATGAGCAGTTCTTC
TRBJ2-3,.,.,TRBV5-1,CASSFSRADTQYF,TGCGCCAGCAGCTTTTCTAGGGCAGATACGCAGTATTTT
TRBJ2-2,.,.,TRBV23-1,CASSQSPSGRSPRELFF,TGCGCCAGCAGTCAATCCCCCAGCGGGCGTTCCCCACGGGAGCTGTTTTTT
TRBJ2-6,.,few,TRBV11-2,CASSLRQANLITGANVLTF,TGTGCCAGCAGCCTAAGACAGGCGAACTTAATAACTGGGGCCAACGTCCTGACTTTC
TRBJ2-5,.,few,TRBV5-1,CASSLDVGAEETQYF,TGCGCCAGCAGCTTGGATGTAGGGGCGGAGGAGACCCAGTACTTC
TRBJ2-3,.,.,TRBV25-1,CASSEYGSSTDTQYF,TGTGCCAGCAGTGAATATGGGAGTAGCACAGATACGCAGTATTTT
TRBJ1-1,TRBD1,.,TRBV29-1,CSGGQGRAEAFF,TGCAGCGGGGGACAGGGCAGGGCTGAAGCTTTCTTT
TRBJ2-1,.,.,TRBV5-1,CASSLDSIDEQFF,TGCGCCAGCAGCTTGGACAGTATCGATGAGCAGTTCTTC
TRBJ1-1,.,many,TRBV6-4,CASSDRDGAEAFF,TGTGCCAGCAGTGACCGGGACGGTGCTGAAGCTTTCTTT
TRBJ2-1,TRBD2,.,TRBV5-5,CASSQGGAIAGNEQFF,TGTGCCAGCAGCCAGGGAGGGGCCATCGCAGGGAATGAGCAGTTCTTC
TRBJ2-1,TRBD2,few,TRBV5-4,CASTQTSGGMEQFF,TGTGCCAGCACCCAGACTAGCGGGGGAATGGAGCAGTTCTTC
TRBJ1-4,.,few,TRBV9,CASSVGGVEQRNEKLFF,TGTGCCAGCAGCGTAGGGGGAGTGGAACAGCGTAATGAAAAACTGTTTTTT
TRBJ2-7,TRBD2,.,TRBV5-1,CASSSGLAGFYEQYF,TGCGCCAGCAGCTCGGGACTAGCGGGGTTCTACGAGCAGTACTTC
TRBJ2-1,TRBD1,.,TRBV6-4,CASSDSGGGQIDEQFF,TGTGCCAGCAGTGACTCGGGTGGGGGACAGATTGATGAGCAGTTCTTC
TRBJ2-7,.,.,TRBV15,CATSRDSYEQYF,TGTGCCACCAGCAGAGATTCCTACGAGCAGTACTTC
TRBJ2-1,TRBD2,.,TRBV11-1,CASSPGLGVHNEQFF,TGTGCCAGCAGCCCCGGACTAGGGGTCCACAATGAGCAGTTCTTC
TRBJ1-3,.,.,TRBV7-2,CASSRGGENSGNTIYF,TGTGCCAGCAGCCGAGGAGGGGAAAACTCTGGAAACACCATATATTTT
TRBJ2-7,.,.,TRBV7-2,CASSSVQGYEQYF,TGTGCCAGCAGTTCAGTCCAGGGCTACGAGCAGTACTTC
TRBJ2-3,.,few,TRBV29-1,CSVLAGLSVDTQYF,TGCAGCGTTTTGGCGGGACTTTCCGTGGATACGCAGTATTTT